Reported below is one T cell receptor (beta chain). TCRdb ran MiXCR on the RT-PCR reads and lists one entry per CDR3 protein. The sample consists of about 87,000 distinct CDR3 sequences, roughly 4.9% of them appearing once. The sample belongs to a study of patients and donors after allogeneic stem cell transplantation. Trimming took off 3 bases at V and 0 bases at J, with 18 bases between the two ends. The V gene's germline CDR1 is DFQATT and CDR2 SNEGSKA (reference sequence). This CDR3 contains 16 residues. The sample consisted of blood, either unsorted or a sorted T cell fraction (not recorded which). The chain has TRBV20-1 and TRBJ2-7; the D gene is possibly TRBD2 (6 bases). The TCR originated in a human donor who was either an allogeneic HSCT recipient or a stem cell or donor lymphocyte infusion donor (not recorded which). It is not recorded whose cells these are; they may come from a transplant donor. The CDR3 coding sequence is TGCAGTGCTAGCTCAGTGGGCGGGATGAGCTCCTACGAGCAGTACTTC. Its translation is CSASSVGGMSSYEQYF.